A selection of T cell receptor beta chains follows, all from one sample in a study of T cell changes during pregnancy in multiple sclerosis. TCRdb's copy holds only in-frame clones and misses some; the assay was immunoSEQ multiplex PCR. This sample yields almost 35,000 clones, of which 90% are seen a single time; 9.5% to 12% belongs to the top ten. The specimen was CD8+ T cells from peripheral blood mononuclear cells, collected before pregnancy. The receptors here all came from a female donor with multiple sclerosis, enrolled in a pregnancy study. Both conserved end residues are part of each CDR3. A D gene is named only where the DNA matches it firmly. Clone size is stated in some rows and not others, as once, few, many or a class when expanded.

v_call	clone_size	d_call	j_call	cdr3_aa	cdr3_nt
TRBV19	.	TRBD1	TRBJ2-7	CASSVGTGYEQYF	TGTGCCAGTAGTGTCGGGACAGGGTACGAGCAGTACTTC
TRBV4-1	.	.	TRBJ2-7	CASSQGSARFPYEQYF	TGCGCCAGCAGCCAAGGGTCGGCTAGATTTCCCTACGAGCAGTACTTC
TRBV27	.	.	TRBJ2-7	CASSHAYDREQYF	TGTGCCAGCAGCCACGCCTACGATCGCGAGCAGTACTTC
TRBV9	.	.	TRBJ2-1	CASSEAHYSWRNEQFF	TGTGCCAGCAGCGAGGCACACTACTCATGGAGAAATGAGCAGTTCTTC
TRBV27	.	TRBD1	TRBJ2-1	CASTLVQGGNEQFF	TGTGCCAGCACCCTGGTACAGGGGGGAAATGAGCAGTTCTTC
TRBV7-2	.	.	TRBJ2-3	CASSETSTSTDTQYF	TGTGCCAGCAGCGAAACCTCGACTAGCACAGATACGCAGTATTTT
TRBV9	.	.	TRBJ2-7	CASSVDRGSGEQYF	TGTGCCAGCAGCGTAGACCGGGGATCGGGGGAGCAGTACTTC
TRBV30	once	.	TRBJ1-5	CAWSASGNQPQHF	TGTGCCTGGAGTGCATCGGGCAATCAGCCCCAGCATTTT
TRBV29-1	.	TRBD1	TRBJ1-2	CSATGQVPRGYTF	TGCAGTGCGACAGGGCAAGTCCCTCGTGGCTACACCTTC
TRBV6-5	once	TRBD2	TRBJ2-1	CASSYGTSYEQFF	TGTGCCAGCAGTTACGGGACTAGTTATGAGCAGTTCTTC
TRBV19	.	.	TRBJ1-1	CASSIVTEAFF	TGTGCCAGTAGTATCGTAACTGAAGCTTTCTTT
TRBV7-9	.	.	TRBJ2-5	CASSLPPDRQETQYF	TGTGCCAGCAGCCTCCCCCCAGACAGGCAAGAGACCCAGTACTTC
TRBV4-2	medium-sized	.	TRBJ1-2	CASSQDAGQNYGYTF	TGTGCCAGCAGCCAAGATGCAGGGCAAAACTATGGCTACACCTTC
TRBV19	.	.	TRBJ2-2	CASRDLDHDTGELFF	TGTGCCAGTAGAGACCTAGATCATGACACCGGGGAGCTGTTTTTT
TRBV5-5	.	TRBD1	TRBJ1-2	CASSETGIDYTF	TGTGCCAGCAGCGAGACAGGGATAGACTACACCTTC
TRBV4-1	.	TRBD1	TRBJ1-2	CASSRGQGDFYGYTF	TGCGCCAGCAGCCGGGGACAGGGAGACTTCTATGGCTACACCTTC
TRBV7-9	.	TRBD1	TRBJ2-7	CASSYGTASSYEQYF	TGTGCCAGCAGCTACGGGACAGCGAGCTCCTACGAGCAGTACTTC
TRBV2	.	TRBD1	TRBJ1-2	CAKKGQVYGYTF	TGTGCCAAGAAGGGACAGGTCTATGGCTACACCTTC
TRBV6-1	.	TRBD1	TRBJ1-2	CASNSGQGASGYTF	TGTGCCAGCAACTCGGGACAGGGGGCGTCGGGCTACACCTTC
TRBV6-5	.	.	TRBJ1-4	CASRPRQLSNEKLFF	TGTGCCAGCAGACCCCGACAGCTTTCTAATGAAAAACTGTTTTTT
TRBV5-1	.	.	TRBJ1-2	CASNPTGGTNLYGYTF	TGCGCCAGCAACCCGACTGGTGGGACAAACCTCTATGGCTACACCTTC
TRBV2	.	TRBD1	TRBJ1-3	CARSQGDSGNTIYF	TGTGCCAGGAGTCAGGGGGACTCTGGAAACACCATATATTTT
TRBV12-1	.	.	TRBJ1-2	CASSWRGYTF	TGTGCCAGCAGCTGGAGGGGCTACACCTTC
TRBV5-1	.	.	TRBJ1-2	CASSLLAVYLPGTGYTF	TGCGCCAGCAGCTTGTTAGCGGTGTACTTACCGGGGACGGGCTACACCTTC
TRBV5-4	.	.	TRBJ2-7	CASSLASYEQYF	TGTGCCAGCAGCTTGGCGTCCTACGAGCAGTACTTC
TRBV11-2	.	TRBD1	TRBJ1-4	CASSLATGWDEKLFF	TGTGCCAGCAGCTTAGCGACAGGGTGGGATGAAAAACTGTTTTTT
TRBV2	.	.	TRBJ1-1	CASLDTEAFF	TGTGCCAGCCTCGACACTGAAGCTTTCTTT
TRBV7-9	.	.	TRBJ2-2	CASSQGGTGELFF	TGTGCCAGCAGCCAGGGGGGCACCGGGGAGCTGTTTTTT
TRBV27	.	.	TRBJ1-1	CASSLGANTEAFF	TGTGCCAGCAGTTTAGGGGCGAACACTGAAGCTTTCTTT
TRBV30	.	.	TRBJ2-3	CAWTGGGVADTQYF	TGTGCCTGGACGGGTGGAGGGGTGGCAGATACGCAGTATTTT
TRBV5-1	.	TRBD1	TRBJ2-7	CASSFRTGGAEQYF	TGCGCCAGCAGCTTCCGGACAGGGGGCGCCGAGCAGTACTTC
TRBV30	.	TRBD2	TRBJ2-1	CAWRWREYVNEQFF	TGTGCCTGGAGGTGGCGGGAGTACGTGAATGAGCAGTTCTTC
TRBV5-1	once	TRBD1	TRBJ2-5	CASSSTGWETQYF	TGCGCCAGCAGCTCGACAGGGTGGGAGACCCAGTACTTC
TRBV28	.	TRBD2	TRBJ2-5	CASSPGLAGAQETQYF	TGTGCCAGCAGCCCTGGACTAGCGGGGGCGCAAGAGACCCAGTACTTC
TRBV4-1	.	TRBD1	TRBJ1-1	CASSQEGQRPNTEAFF	TGCGCCAGCAGCCAAGAGGGACAGAGGCCGAACACTGAAGCTTTCTTT